The rows below give T cell receptor beta chains drawn from one sample of a study of ipilimumab plus nivolumab after autologous stem cell transplantation. Some clones are missing from TCRdb's copy, which holds only in-frame ones; the method was immunoSEQ multiplex PCR. The sample has roughly 40,000 clones; around 92% are singletons. Sequenced here: PBMCs, sampled in a trial of ipilimumab plus nivolumab as post-transplant consolidation. These receptors were obtained from a male donor with multiple myeloma. Each CDR3 is given with its conserved first and last residue. The order of the fields is clone size, CDR3 length, V gene, J gene, CDR3 protein. Where a row states a size, it is once, few, many or the class of an expanded clone; other rows omit it.

.,11,TRBV29-1,TRBJ2-5,CSVGQGETQYF
.,14,TRBV19,TRBJ1-2,CASSMTGVNYGYTF
once,16,TRBV5-5,TRBJ1-5,CASSPTGQRSNQPQHF
.,15,TRBV7-8,TRBJ1-5,CASSLVTGSGQPQHF
.,13,TRBV11-2,TRBJ2-3,CASKMIVADTQYF
.,14,TRBV6-1,TRBJ1-1,CAIMSVTGSLEAFF
.,15,TRBV7-3,TRBJ2-3,CASSLTFSPTDTQYF
.,13,TRBV18,TRBJ2-3,CASSPAHTDTQYF
.,15,TRBV9,TRBJ2-3,CASSVGEVNTDTQYF
.,14,TRBV6-5,TRBJ1-4,CASSRTGVGEKLFF
.,15,TRBV5-6,TRBJ2-3,CASSFGIVATDTQYF
.,19,TRBV4-1,TRBJ2-2,CASSQDRGGSGPNTGELFF
.,16,TRBV7-2,TRBJ1-3,CASSPDRTSIGNTIYF
.,15,TRBV14,TRBJ2-3,CASSPLAGERYTQYF
.,15,TRBV6-5,TRBJ1-1,CASTPSVGVGTEAFF
.,15,TRBV2,TRBJ1-2,CASRHLRGPSYDYTF
once,14,TRBV27,TRBJ1-5,CASSFGASDQPQHF
.,15,TRBV4-3,TRBJ2-1,CASSQVATRSDEQFF